The 20 T cell receptor beta chains given below trace back to one sample, sequenced in a study of shared T cell receptors in the human thymus. Produced via immunoSEQ multiplex PCR; TCRdb's table is partial and in-frame only. The sample includes over 450,000 clones, about 84% of them seen just once. These sequences were also reported in another study, on human thymus T cells.

Sequencing was carried out using thymocytes. The receptors here all came from a boy under three years old with a congenital heart defect.

The CDR3 sequence is CASSGKGTAIYNEQFF. The CDR3 coding sequence is TGTGCCAGCAGTGGAAAAGGGACAGCAATCTACAATGAGCAGTTCTTC. The chain couples TRBV2 to TRBJ2-1; 7 nucleotides align to TRBD1. The J segment lost 3 bases and the V segment lost 4 bases, leaving 9 bases of the junction unmatched. Per germline, CDR1 SNHLY and CDR2 FYNNEI. The CDR3 runs 16 residues.

There are a few counts of this clone. V is TRBV7-8 and J is TRBJ2-2; the match to TRBD1 covers 7 bases. V shed 3 bases and J 4 bases; nucleotides not matched to a gene: 11. The CDR3 extends over 17 amino acids. Germline loops: CDR1 SGHVS, CDR2 FQNEAQ. CDR3 sequence reads: CASSLPPRQGVTGELFF. The CDR3 bases are TGTGCCAGCAGCTTGCCACCCCGACAGGGTGTCACCGGGGAGCTGTTTTTT.

The V call is TRBV27, the J call TRBJ1-5, with 8 bases identical to TRBD1. Germline CDR1 reads MNHEY; CDR2 reads SMNVEV (reference sequence). V lost 8 bases to trimming and J lost 1 base; unmatched junction nucleotides: 7. This CDR3 region has 15 residues. The CDR3 region has the DNA TGTGCCAGCCGTTCGACAGGGGTGAGCAATCAGCCCCAGCATTTT. It is translated as CASRSTGVSNQPQHF.

This clone was counted only a few times. The V call is TRBV11-2, the J call TRBJ2-4; 14 bases are shared with TRBD2. There are 19 residues in the CDR3. Germline V gene sequence: CDR1 SGHAT, CDR2 FQNNGV. V lost 4 bases, J lost 5 bases, and 13 bases stayed unmatched. In DNA, the CDR3 is TGTGCCAGCAGCTCGCGGACTAGCGGGAGGTGGGGGGTCGAAAACATTCAGTACTTC. Translated, it gives CASSSRTSGRWGVENIQYF. The full variable domain, rest sourced from reference TRBV11-2 and TRBJ2-4, is EAGVAQSPRYKIIEKRQSVAFWCNPISGHATLYWYQQILGQGPKLLIQFQNNGVVDDSQLPKDRFSAERLKGVDSTLKIQPAKLEDSAVYLCASSSRTSGRWGVENIQYFGAGTRLSVL.

The J gene is TRBJ2-5, the V gene TRBV4-3; tentative D call: TRBD2 (6 bases). Germline-derived CDR1 and CDR2 are LGHNA and YSLEER. The CDR3 loop spans 16 amino acids. V lost 0 bases and J 9 bases, leaving 20 bases between the germline ends. CDR3 nucleotides: TGCGCCAGCAGCCAAGATAGGACTAAGGCCGCGTGGGCCCAGTACTTC. It is translated as CASSQDRTKAAWAQYF.

The chain employs TRBV9 and TRBJ1-6, with D uncertain. Germline V lookup: CDR1 SGDLS, CDR2 YYNGEE. This CDR3 is built from 14 residues. Trimming left V 3 bases short and J 8 bases short, with 12 bases between. The chain's CDR3 is CASSAGTAHSPLHF. In DNA, the CDR3 is TGTGCCAGCAGCGCCGGAACAGCTCATTCACCCCTCCACTTT.

This clone occurred once. The chain has TRBV18 and TRBJ1-5; D uncertain. The CDR3 has 19 residues. Trimming removed 3 bases from V and 0 bases from J, with 21 bases in between. Germline V gene lookup returns CDR1 KGHSH and CDR2 LQKENI. The CDR3 nucleotides are TGTGCCAGCTCACCGCGGGCCAACCACCCAATTAATAGCAATCAGCCCCAGCATTTT. It codes for CASSPRANHPINSNQPQHF. Full variable domain (rest looked up from reference TRBV18 and TRBJ1-5): NAGVMQNPRHLVRRRGQEARLRCSPMKGHSHVYWYRQLPEEGLKFMVYLQKENIIDESGMPKERFSAEFPKEGPSILRIQQVVRGDSAAYFCASSPRANHPINSNQPQHFGDGTRLSIL.

The V gene is TRBV5-6, the J gene TRBJ1-5; D gene unclear. The V end lost 1 base, the J end lost 0 bases, and 11 bases lay between the germline ends. The CDR3 extends over 16 amino acids. Germline CDR1 SGHDT, CDR2 YYEEEE. CDR3 amino acids: CASSLWAELSNQPQHF. CDR3 coding DNA: TGTGCCAGCAGCTTGTGGGCAGAACTTAGCAATCAGCCCCAGCATTTT. The full variable domain, in which reference TRBV5-6 and TRBJ1-5 provide the parts outside the CDR3, is DAGVTQSPTHLIKTRGQQVTLRCSPKSGHDTVSWYQQALGQGPQFIFQYYEEEERQRGNFPDRFSGHQFPNYSSELNVNALLLGDSALYLCASSLWAELSNQPQHFGDGTRLSIL.

The gene calls are TRBV7-2 and TRBJ2-5, with TRBD1 identical over 8 bases. This CDR3 region has 12 residues. Germline lookup yields CDR1 SGHTA and CDR2 FQGNSA. The junction had 4 bases not matched to a gene; V was cut back by 0 bases and J by 13 bases. The CDR3 bases are TGTGCCAGCAGCTTAGCGGCGGGACAGGCGTACTTC. Residues: CASSLAAGQAYF.

This sequence joins TRBV4-3 and TRBJ2-7; D uncertain. Germline V gene data show CDR1 as LGHNA and CDR2 as YSLEER. The CDR3 covers 17 residues. V was shortened by 3 bases and J by 0 bases, with 18 bases between the two germline ends. CDR3: CASSHSRALGFSYEQYF. The CDR3, as DNA: TGCGCCAGCAGCCATAGTCGCGCTCTCGGGTTCTCCTACGAGCAGTACTTC.

The chain joins TRBV5-6 to TRBJ2-5; 7 nucleotides match TRBD2. There are 13 residues in the CDR3. Germline CDR1 and CDR2: SGHDT and YYEEEE. The trim removed 3 bases at V and 4 bases at J, leaving 3 bases unmatched. The CDR3 spells CASSWGGPETQYF. DNA for the CDR3: TGTGCCAGCAGCTGGGGGGGTCCAGAGACCCAGTACTTC.

The rearrangement joins TRBV18 to TRBJ2-7, with 10 bases fitting TRBD1. Germline loops: CDR1 KGHSH, CDR2 LQKENI. The CDR3 runs 14 residues. Trimming took 4 bases from V and 5 from J; bases not matched to a gene: 5. The CDR3 sequence: CASSRDRGLDEQYF. The CDR3 DNA reads TGTGCCAGCTCACGGGACAGGGGTCTAGACGAGCAGTACTTC.

This sequence joins TRBV27 and TRBJ1-5; D possibly corresponds to TRBD1 (6 bases). Germline V gives CDR1 MNHEY, CDR2 SMNVEV (reference sequence). With 4 bases removed from V and 0 bases from J, the gap between germline ends came to 22 bases. The CDR3 sequence is 19 residues long. DNA for the CDR3: TGTGCCAGCAGTTCACACAGGGATCCAAGCGCCTATAGCAATCAGCCCCAGCATTTT. Translation: CASSSHRDPSAYSNQPQHF.

CDR3 DNA sequence: TGTGCCAGCAGTGAGGTCCCAGAGGGGGGGCGGTACTACAATGAGCAGTTCTTC. The encoded protein is CASSEVPEGGRYYNEQFF. The genes are TRBV6-1 and TRBJ2-1, with a tentative D call TRBD2 (7 bases). Germline V gives CDR1 MNHNS, CDR2 SASEGT. V was cut by 3 bases and J by 3 bases, with 21 bases left in between. The CDR3 length is 18 residues.

This clone was counted only a few times. The chain has TRBV14 and TRBJ1-4; D gene unclear. This CDR3 has 16 amino acids. Germline V gene sequence: CDR1 SGHDN, CDR2 FVKESK. The V gene lost 0 bases and the J gene lost 1 base, with 9 bases spanning the gap. The CDR3 loop is CASSQDSPETNEKLFF. The CDR3 DNA reads as TGTGCCAGCAGCCAAGATAGCCCGGAAACTAATGAAAAACTGTTTTTT.

The J gene is TRBJ2-7, the V gene TRBV7-9, with 10 bases lining up with TRBD1. J was trimmed by 1 base and V by 2 bases; bases with no gene match: 5. The CDR3 extends over 16 amino acids. Germline V gives CDR1 SEHNR, CDR2 FQNEAQ (reference sequence). For the CDR3, the DNA is TGTGCCAGCAGCTTAAGGGGGACAGGGGCGTCCTACGAGCAGTACTTC. Its protein product is CASSLRGTGASYEQYF.

The rearrangement joins TRBV28 to TRBJ2-3, with D perhaps TRBD1 (6 bases). Trimming shortened V by 3 bases and J by 4 bases, and 23 bases separated the two germline ends. Looked up from germline, CDR1 is MDHEN and CDR2 is SYDVKM. CDR3 length equals 18 residues. CDR3 protein: CASSLSPYDRFNADTQYF. The CDR3 coding sequence is TGTGCCAGCAGTTTGTCCCCCTACGACAGGTTTAACGCAGATACGCAGTATTTT. Full variable domain (rest looked up from reference TRBV28 and TRBJ2-3): DVKVTQSSRYLVKRTGEKVFLECVQDMDHENMFWYRQDPGLGLRLIYFSYDVKMKEKGDIPEGYSVSREKKERFSLILESASTNQTSMYLCASSLSPYDRFNADTQYFGPGTRLTVL.

J is TRBJ2-1 and V is TRBV5-4; 10 nucleotides align to TRBD2. V was pared by 4 bases and J by 7 bases, with 8 bases of the junction left unmatched. Germline loops: CDR1 SGHNT, CDR2 YYREEE (reference sequence). This CDR3 contains 15 residues. The CDR3 here is CASSPSGRAGNEQFF. CDR3 nucleotides: TGTGCCAGCAGCCCCAGCGGGAGGGCCGGTAATGAGCAGTTCTTC.

The CDR3 nucleotides are TGTGCCAGCAGTTCAACACTAGCGGGAGGGCTTGAGCAGTTCTTC. This sequence encodes CASSSTLAGGLEQFF. The chain uses TRBV28 and TRBJ2-1, with 13 bases identical to TRBD2. Trimming cost V 4 bases and J 9 bases; bases outside gene matches: 6. Germline V gene data show CDR1 as MDHEN and CDR2 as SYDVKM. The CDR3 totals 15 residues.

The chain recombines TRBV30 with TRBJ2-7; 9 positions agree with TRBD2. Trimming at V came to 5 bases and at J to 2 bases, leaving 10 bases not matched to a gene. CDR3 size: 15 residues. Germline V gene sequence: CDR1 GTSNPN, CDR2 SVGIG (reference sequence). The chain's CDR3 is CAWSTGLAYPYEQYF. The CDR3 bases are TGTGCCTGGTCCACTGGACTAGCGTACCCCTACGAGCAGTACTTC.